The entry below describes one T cell receptor beta chain. The sample originates from a study of cytomegalovirus exposure and HLA in healthy donors. Study summary: From HLA-typed donors, an early data release held tens of millions of unique TCRs.

CDR1 and CDR2 (germline): SEHNR, FQNEAQ (reference sequence). V was clipped by 3 bases and J by 4 bases, with 17 bases between them. The CDR3 is 16 amino acids. PCR involved 60 Vbeta and 13 Jbeta primers. TCRdb's table, derived via immunoSEQ multiplex PCR, lists solely in-frame clones and lacks some. The sample comprises tens of thousands of clones, around 78% of which are singletons, and around 4.2% rests with the top ten. The receptor was derived from a man aged 40-49 years in good health and CMV-seronegative. The V call is TRBV7-9, the J call TRBJ2-3; tentatively, D is TRBD1 (5 bases). The sequenced material came from PBMCs. The CDR3 DNA sequence: TGTGCCAGCAGCTTTCCGACCAGAACACAGGCAGATACGCAGTATTTT. The encoded protein is CASSFPTRTQADTQYF.